This T cell receptor (beta chain) originates from a study of low-dose radiotherapy and immunotherapy resistance in tumors. Looking at the study overall: Study patients were administered oral aspirin at 300 mg daily for four cycles from cycle 1 day 1.

In this sample, this clonotype turned up many times. Time point here: before trial treatment. Treatment of the donors consisted of nivolumab and ipilimumab (plus aspirin, low-dose cyclophosphamide and low-dose radiotherapy). Advanced solid tumors lacking tumor-infiltrating lymphocytes were present in eligible patients. The CDR3 extends over 16 amino acids. With 5 bases removed from V and 7 bases from J, the gap between germline ends came to 23 bases. CDR1 is SGHNT and CDR2 is YENEEA in the germline V gene. Priming of first-strand cDNA relied on TRAV- and TRBV-specific primers (covering alpha and beta chains). Both a constant-region primer and a V-primer adapter served to amplify TCRs across around 20 PCR cycles. Using its own MiXCR run on the reads, TCRdb lists one record per CDR3 protein. The data contain more than 45,000 distinct CDR3 sequences, roughly 24% of them seen just once; the ten biggest clones take up roughly 5.6%.

Material: PBMCs, obtained before treatment. J is TRBJ2-5 and V is TRBV11-3; D gene uncertain. This clonotype was obtained from a male donor with prostate cancer. CDR3 amino acids: CASSPGRLRSWSTQYF. CDR3 sequence (DNA): TGTGCCAGCAGCCCAGGCAGGTTACGGAGCTGGTCGACCCAGTACTTC.